Below, 8 T cell receptor beta chains from the same sample are listed, as sequenced in a study of CD8 T cells in Susac syndrome. The RNA, about 0.45 to 1 ug, was put through reverse transcription using random hexamers. Using its own MiXCR run on the immunoSEQ multiplex PCR reads, TCRdb lists one record per CDR3 protein. The sample comprises some 200,000 distinct CDR3 sequences, over 75% of which are singletons, and approximately 0.09% rests with the top ten. Material for sequencing was CD4+ T cells from PBMCs. The receptors stem from a human donor with Susac syndrome.

The chain couples TRBV12-3 or TRBV12-4 to TRBJ2-1, with unresolved D. This CDR3 has 13 residues. Trimming removed 5 bases from V and 6 bases from J, with 11 bases in between. The CDR3 is CASSPLGCNEQFF. The CDR3 bases are TGTGCCAGCAGTCCCTTAGGATGCAATGAGCAGTTCTTC.

This chain joins TRBV10-1 and TRBJ2-1; D is possibly TRBD1 (5 bases). Trimming left V 6 bases short and J 6 bases short, with 18 bases between. This CDR3 region has 15 residues. The germline CDR1 and CDR2 sequences are WNHNN and SYGVQD (reference sequence). The CDR3 spells CASSGAGHKSNEQFF. The CDR3 coding sequence is TGCGCCAGCAGCGGTGCCGGACATAAGTCCAATGAGCAGTTCTTC.

The rearrangement joins TRBV5-6 to TRBJ1-5; D unresolved. V was shortened by 0 bases and J by 1 base, with 8 bases between the two germline ends. Germline assignment: CDR1 SGHDT and CDR2 YYEEEE. The CDR3 length is 15 residues. This CDR3 is CASSLALGSNQPQHF. The CDR3 nucleotides are TGTGCCAGCAGCTTGGCCCTAGGGAGCAATCAGCCCCAGCATTTT.

Notes on this clonotype: An end of the junction does not agree with germline; a read error may underlie this. The J gene is TRBJ1-1, the V gene TRBV20-1, with D unclear. This CDR3 is built from 15 residues. CDR1 is DFQATT, CDR2 SNEGSKA, per germline (reference sequence). This chain's CDR3 is CSAGERGSVNTEAFF. CDR3 nucleotide sequence: TGCAGTGCTGGAGAACGGGGTTCCGTGAACACTGAAGCTTTCTTT.

The chain employs TRBV5-1 and TRBJ2-1; a weak D match, TRBD2 (7 bases). V lost 2 bases and J 2 bases, leaving 17 bases between the germline ends. The germline V gene has CDR1 SGHRS and CDR2 YFSETQ. This CDR3 comprises 17 residues. DNA of the CDR3: TGCGCCAGCAGCTTACGTTATCGAGGGGGGGCCTACAATGAGCAGTTCTTC. Encoded protein: CASSLRYRGGAYNEQFF.

V is TRBV7-9 and J is TRBJ2-7, with 10 bases fitting TRBD1. The V and J ends lost 4 bases and 1 base, in that order; junction bases with no gene match: 4. Germline V CDR1 and CDR2: SEHNR, FQNEAQ (reference sequence). This CDR3 has 15 residues. CDR3 protein: CASSSGTGESYEQYF. In DNA form, the CDR3 reads TGTGCCAGCAGCTCCGGGACAGGGGAATCCTACGAGCAGTACTTC.

The V and J genes are TRBV28 and TRBJ2-7; perhaps TRBD1 as D (6 bases). With 6 bases removed from V and 6 bases from J, the gap between germline ends came to 18 bases. Germline V gene lookup returns CDR1 MDHEN and CDR2 SYDVKM. CDR3 size: 14 residues. In nucleotides, the CDR3 is TGTGCCAGCAGGCCCCAAGGGGGTGGTCTCGAGCAGTACTTC. This codes for CASRPQGGGLEQYF.

The gene calls are TRBV2 and TRBJ1-2, with D possibly TRBD1 on 6 matching bases. Trimming took off 3 bases at V and 4 bases at J, with 12 bases between the two ends. Germline CDR1 SNHLY, CDR2 FYNNEI. The CDR3 covers 14 residues. CDR3 sequence: CASSDWTDTYGYTF. DNA of the CDR3: TGTGCCAGCAGTGATTGGACAGACACCTATGGCTACACCTTC. The full variable domain, with the rest looked up from reference TRBV2 and TRBJ1-2, is EPEVTQTPSHQVTQMGQEVILRCVPISNHLYFYWYRQILGQKVEFLVSFYNNEISEKSEIFDDQFSVERPDGSNFTLKIRSTKLEDSAMYFCASSDWTDTYGYTFGSGTRLTVV.